These T cell receptor beta chains were read from a single sample in a study of blood T cell repertoires in COVID-19. Libraries were prepared by immunoSEQ multiplex PCR; TCRdb keeps only in-frame clonotypes and omits some of them. The profile shows approximately 200,000 clones, approximately 75% of them singletons. Sequencing input: PBMCs or T cells enriched from blood (not recorded which). Source of these receptors: a man in his forties who had recovered from COVID-19. The CDR3 runs from the conserved cysteine through the conserved F or W. The order of the fields is J gene, D gene, V gene, clone size, CDR3 protein, CDR3 DNA. D genes are given only for firm matches. Only part of the rows carry a size: once, few, many, or a class if the clone is expanded.

j_call: TRBJ2-7; d_call: NA; v_call: TRBV19; clone_size: NA; cdr3_aa: CASKNRDRNEQYF; cdr3_nt: TGTGCCAGTAAGAACAGGGATCGCAACGAGCAGTACTTC
j_call: TRBJ2-5; d_call: TRBD2; v_call: TRBV4-1; clone_size: NA; cdr3_aa: CASSPSLLAGETQYF; cdr3_nt: TGCGCCAGCAGCCCATCATTACTAGCGGGAGAGACCCAGTACTTC
j_call: TRBJ1-1; d_call: NA; v_call: TRBV5-1; clone_size: NA; cdr3_aa: CASSSQTMNTEAFF; cdr3_nt: TGCGCCAGCAGCTCCCAAACAATGAACACTGAAGCTTTCTTT
j_call: TRBJ1-3; d_call: NA; v_call: TRBV30; clone_size: few; cdr3_aa: CAWSRGGGSGNTIYF; cdr3_nt: TGTGCCTGGAGCCGGGGGGGCGGTTCTGGAAACACCATATATTTT
j_call: TRBJ1-2; d_call: NA; v_call: TRBV7-2; clone_size: NA; cdr3_aa: CASSVPRPRMNYGYTF; cdr3_nt: TGTGCCAGCAGCGTCCCCCGCCCCAGGATGAACTATGGCTACACCTTC
j_call: TRBJ1-2; d_call: NA; v_call: TRBV9; clone_size: NA; cdr3_aa: CASSAQGNYGYTF; cdr3_nt: TGTGCCAGCAGCGCACAGGGAAACTATGGCTACACCTTC
j_call: TRBJ2-7; d_call: TRBD1; v_call: TRBV5-4; clone_size: NA; cdr3_aa: CASTRDRIYEQYF; cdr3_nt: TGTGCCAGCACCCGGGACAGAATCTACGAGCAGTACTTC
j_call: TRBJ1-1; d_call: NA; v_call: TRBV6-6; clone_size: once; cdr3_aa: CASSYPSAAAFF; cdr3_nt: TGTGCCAGCAGCTATCCCTCTGCGGCAGCTTTCTTT
j_call: TRBJ2-7; d_call: TRBD1; v_call: TRBV18; clone_size: NA; cdr3_aa: CASSPSEGTGSYEQYF; cdr3_nt: TGTGCCAGCTCACCAAGCGAAGGGACAGGGTCCTACGAGCAGTACTTC
j_call: TRBJ2-1; d_call: NA; v_call: TRBV7-9; clone_size: NA; cdr3_aa: CASSSVGGNGEQFF; cdr3_nt: TGTGCCAGCAGCTCCGTAGGGGGAAACGGTGAGCAGTTCTTC
j_call: TRBJ2-1; d_call: TRBD1; v_call: TRBV24-1; clone_size: few; cdr3_aa: CATSLAGGLRDNEQFF; cdr3_nt: TGTGCCACCAGCTTGGCAGGGGGCCTTAGAGATAATGAGCAGTTCTTC
j_call: TRBJ2-1; d_call: TRBD2; v_call: TRBV19; clone_size: NA; cdr3_aa: CASSILLAGVYNEQFF; cdr3_nt: TGTGCCAGTAGTATTTTACTAGCGGGAGTATACAATGAGCAGTTCTTC
j_call: TRBJ2-7; d_call: TRBD1; v_call: TRBV5-1; clone_size: NA; cdr3_aa: CASSLAGGRYEQYF; cdr3_nt: TGCGCCAGCAGCTTGGCAGGGGGCCGCTACGAGCAGTACTTC
j_call: TRBJ2-1; d_call: TRBD2; v_call: TRBV7-2; clone_size: NA; cdr3_aa: CASSRTSGRSAEQFF; cdr3_nt: TGTGCCAGCAGCCGGACTAGCGGGAGGAGTGCTGAGCAGTTCTTC
j_call: TRBJ1-2; d_call: NA; v_call: TRBV24-1; clone_size: NA; cdr3_aa: CATSDPPRVNGYTF; cdr3_nt: TGTGCCACCAGTGATCCGCCTCGGGTTAATGGCTACACCTTC
j_call: TRBJ2-1; d_call: TRBD2; v_call: TRBV9; clone_size: NA; cdr3_aa: CASSTSSGPYNEQFF; cdr3_nt: TGTGCCAGCAGCACCTCTAGCGGTCCCTACAATGAGCAGTTCTTC
j_call: TRBJ2-3; d_call: TRBD2; v_call: TRBV5-1; clone_size: once; cdr3_aa: CASSYGLAGGDTQYF; cdr3_nt: TGCGCCAGCAGCTACGGGCTAGCGGGTGGCGATACGCAGTATTTT
j_call: TRBJ1-3; d_call: NA; v_call: TRBV5-6; clone_size: NA; cdr3_aa: CASSLSGVGNTIYF; cdr3_nt: TGTGCCAGCAGCTTGTCGGGGGTCGGAAACACCATATATTTT
j_call: TRBJ1-5; d_call: NA; v_call: TRBV6-1; clone_size: NA; cdr3_aa: CASSEVGRASNQPQHF; cdr3_nt: TGTGCCAGCAGTGAAGTGGGCAGGGCTAGCAATCAGCCCCAGCATTTT
j_call: TRBJ2-1; d_call: TRBD2; v_call: TRBV4-2; clone_size: NA; cdr3_aa: CASSQEEVPISSGNNEQFF; cdr3_nt: TGTGCCAGCAGCCAAGAAGAGGTACCCATAAGTAGCGGGAACAATGAGCAGTTCTTC
j_call: TRBJ1-3; d_call: NA; v_call: TRBV19; clone_size: NA; cdr3_aa: CASRAEFAGNTIYF; cdr3_nt: TGTGCCAGTAGGGCGGAGTTTGCTGGAAACACCATATATTTT
j_call: TRBJ1-2; d_call: NA; v_call: TRBV20-1; clone_size: NA; cdr3_aa: CSASKAGANYGYTF; cdr3_nt: TGCAGTGCTAGTAAGGCGGGAGCTAACTATGGCTACACCTTC
j_call: TRBJ2-7; d_call: NA; v_call: TRBV9; clone_size: NA; cdr3_aa: CASSVVGSLPYYEQYF; cdr3_nt: TGTGCCAGCAGCGTAGTGGGCAGCCTCCCGTACTACGAGCAGTACTTC
j_call: TRBJ2-2; d_call: TRBD2; v_call: TRBV11-2; clone_size: NA; cdr3_aa: CASSPWTSGSTGELFF; cdr3_nt: TGTGCCAGCAGCCCGTGGACTAGCGGGAGCACCGGGGAGCTGTTTTTT
j_call: TRBJ1-5; d_call: NA; v_call: TRBV12-3/TRBV12-4; clone_size: many; cdr3_aa: CASSLRSLGPQHF; cdr3_nt: TGTGCCAGCAGTTTACGGTCCCTCGGGCCCCAGCATTTT
j_call: TRBJ1-5; d_call: NA; v_call: TRBV5-6; clone_size: NA; cdr3_aa: CASSKGGAGGNQPQHF; cdr3_nt: TGTGCCAGCAGCAAGGGGGGGGCGGGAGGTAATCAGCCCCAGCATTTT
j_call: TRBJ2-1; d_call: TRBD1; v_call: TRBV4-1; clone_size: NA; cdr3_aa: CASSQGDRVYNEQFF; cdr3_nt: TGCGCCAGCAGCCAAGGAGACAGGGTTTACAATGAGCAGTTCTTC
j_call: TRBJ2-7; d_call: TRBD1; v_call: TRBV20-1; clone_size: NA; cdr3_aa: CSAKDRVEQYF; cdr3_nt: TGCAGTGCTAAGGACAGGGTTGAGCAGTACTTC
j_call: TRBJ2-3; d_call: TRBD2; v_call: TRBV18; clone_size: few; cdr3_aa: CASSPPLAGQDTQYF; cdr3_nt: TGTGCCAGCTCACCACCGCTAGCGGGACAAGATACGCAGTATTTT
j_call: TRBJ2-2; d_call: TRBD2; v_call: TRBV18; clone_size: NA; cdr3_aa: CASSPTSGGNTGELFF; cdr3_nt: TGTGCCAGCTCTCCGACTAGCGGGGGCAACACCGGGGAGCTGTTTTTT
j_call: TRBJ1-1; d_call: TRBD1; v_call: TRBV5-6; clone_size: NA; cdr3_aa: CASKSLQGARETEAFF; cdr3_nt: TGTGCCAGCAAATCGTTACAGGGGGCGCGGGAGACTGAAGCTTTCTTT
j_call: TRBJ1-3; d_call: NA; v_call: TRBV30; clone_size: NA; cdr3_aa: CAWSGQRLSGNTIYF; cdr3_nt: TGTGCCTGGAGTGGACAGAGGCTGTCTGGAAACACCATATATTTT
j_call: TRBJ2-2; d_call: NA; v_call: TRBV3-1/TRBV3-2; clone_size: NA; cdr3_aa: CASSQGGIRSGELFF; cdr3_nt: TGTGCCAGCAGCCAAGGCGGGATCCGGTCCGGGGAGCTGTTTTTT
j_call: TRBJ2-7; d_call: TRBD2; v_call: TRBV30; clone_size: once; cdr3_aa: CAWSVPGGGQYF; cdr3_nt: TGTGCCTGGAGCGTCCCTGGGGGGGGTCAGTACTTC
j_call: TRBJ2-7; d_call: NA; v_call: TRBV28; clone_size: NA; cdr3_aa: CASSLLGWDNGNYEQYF; cdr3_nt: TGTGCCAGCAGCCTCCTAGGTTGGGACAACGGTAACTACGAGCAGTACTTC
j_call: TRBJ1-5; d_call: TRBD1; v_call: TRBV6-2/TRBV6-3; clone_size: few; cdr3_aa: CASSPISQGEYSNQPQHF; cdr3_nt: TGTGCCAGCAGCCCTATATCACAGGGGGAGTATAGCAATCAGCCCCAGCATTTT
j_call: TRBJ1-1; d_call: NA; v_call: TRBV11-2; clone_size: NA; cdr3_aa: CASSRTQGSRTEAFF; cdr3_nt: TGTGCCAGCAGCCGAACCCAGGGAAGTCGCACTGAAGCTTTCTTT
j_call: TRBJ1-2; d_call: NA; v_call: TRBV3-1/TRBV3-2; clone_size: NA; cdr3_aa: CASSQAGVIGYTF; cdr3_nt: TGTGCCAGCAGCCAGGCAGGGGTGATTGGCTACACCTTC
j_call: TRBJ2-1; d_call: NA; v_call: TRBV9; clone_size: NA; cdr3_aa: CASSVVGGGPYNEQFF; cdr3_nt: TGTGCCAGCAGCGTAGTAGGGGGGGGCCCCTACAATGAGCAGTTCTTC
j_call: TRBJ1-2; d_call: TRBD1; v_call: TRBV6-1; clone_size: NA; cdr3_aa: CASSEAGRPTGATGGYTF; cdr3_nt: TGTGCCAGCAGTGAAGCGGGGAGGCCGACAGGGGCGACGGGTGGCTACACCTTC
j_call: TRBJ1-1; d_call: NA; v_call: TRBV3-1/TRBV3-2; clone_size: NA; cdr3_aa: CASSQGTSEAFF; cdr3_nt: TGTGCCAGCAGCCAAGGGACTTCTGAAGCTTTCTTT
j_call: TRBJ1-4; d_call: TRBD1; v_call: TRBV10-2; clone_size: few; cdr3_aa: CASSFRGSKTNEKLFF; cdr3_nt: TGCGCCAGCAGCTTCAGGGGGAGTAAGACTAATGAAAAACTGTTTTTT
j_call: TRBJ1-2; d_call: TRBD1; v_call: TRBV4-1; clone_size: NA; cdr3_aa: CASSQFRDRGNYGYTF; cdr3_nt: TGCGCCAGCAGCCAATTCCGGGACAGGGGTAACTATGGCTACACCTTC
j_call: TRBJ2-2; d_call: NA; v_call: TRBV6-5; clone_size: NA; cdr3_aa: CASHRSGELFF; cdr3_nt: TGTGCCAGCCACAGGTCGGGGGAGCTGTTTTTT
j_call: TRBJ1-6; d_call: NA; v_call: TRBV11-2; clone_size: NA; cdr3_aa: CASSLVMSSYNSPLHF; cdr3_nt: TGTGCCAGCAGCTTAGTGATGAGCTCCTATAATTCACCCCTCCACTTT
j_call: TRBJ1-1; d_call: NA; v_call: TRBV6-5; clone_size: NA; cdr3_aa: CASRPYLSAGAFF; cdr3_nt: TGTGCCAGCAGACCCTATTTAAGTGCGGGAGCTTTCTTT
j_call: TRBJ2-3; d_call: TRBD2; v_call: TRBV5-1; clone_size: NA; cdr3_aa: CASRAGADTQYF; cdr3_nt: TGCGCCAGCAGAGCGGGAGCAGATACGCAGTATTTT
j_call: TRBJ1-4; d_call: NA; v_call: TRBV27; clone_size: few; cdr3_aa: CASSLFWGTVGNEKLFF; cdr3_nt: TGTGCCAGCAGTTTATTCTGGGGGACTGTCGGTAATGAAAAACTGTTTTTT
j_call: TRBJ1-2; d_call: TRBD1; v_call: TRBV5-4; clone_size: NA; cdr3_aa: CASSLRAGGNYGYTF; cdr3_nt: TGTGCCAGCAGCTTAAGGGCAGGGGGGAACTATGGCTACACCTTC
j_call: TRBJ1-1; d_call: NA; v_call: TRBV4-2; clone_size: once; cdr3_aa: CASSQAGGVGDAFF; cdr3_nt: TGTGCCAGCAGCCAAGCCGGGGGGGTTGGGGATGCTTTCTTT
j_call: TRBJ2-3; d_call: TRBD2; v_call: TRBV5-4; clone_size: NA; cdr3_aa: CASSGQLAGDTDTQYF; cdr3_nt: TGTGCCAGCAGCGGACAACTAGCGGGGGACACAGATACGCAGTATTTT
j_call: TRBJ2-5; d_call: NA; v_call: TRBV5-1; clone_size: NA; cdr3_aa: CASSLTPRGEETQYF; cdr3_nt: TGCGCCAGCAGCTTGACCCCCAGGGGTGAAGAGACCCAGTACTTC
j_call: TRBJ1-4; d_call: TRBD1; v_call: TRBV19; clone_size: NA; cdr3_aa: CASSIDLAGGTGFF; cdr3_nt: TGTGCCAGTAGTATAGATCTGGCAGGGGGGACTGGGTTTTTT